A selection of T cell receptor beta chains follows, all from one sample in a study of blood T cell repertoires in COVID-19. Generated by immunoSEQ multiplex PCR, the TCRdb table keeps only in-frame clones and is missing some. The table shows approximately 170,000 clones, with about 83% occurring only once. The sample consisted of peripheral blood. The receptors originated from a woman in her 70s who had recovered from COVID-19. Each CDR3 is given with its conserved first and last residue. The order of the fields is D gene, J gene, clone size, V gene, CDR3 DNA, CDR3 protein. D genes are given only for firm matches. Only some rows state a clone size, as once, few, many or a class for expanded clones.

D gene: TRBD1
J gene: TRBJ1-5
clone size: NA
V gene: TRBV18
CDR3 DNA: TGTGCCAGCTCCCCGGGACAGGTCGGGCAGCCCCAGCATTTT
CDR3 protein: CASSPGQVGQPQHF

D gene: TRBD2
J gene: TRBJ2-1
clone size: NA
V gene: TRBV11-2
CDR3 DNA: TGTGCCAGCAGCTTAACCCGGACTAGCGGCCCCTACAATGAGCAGTTCTTC
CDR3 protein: CASSLTRTSGPYNEQFF

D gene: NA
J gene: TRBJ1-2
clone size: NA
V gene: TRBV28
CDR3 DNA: TGTGCCAGCAGTTTATCCGGGCGGGATGGCTACACCTTC
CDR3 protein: CASSLSGRDGYTF

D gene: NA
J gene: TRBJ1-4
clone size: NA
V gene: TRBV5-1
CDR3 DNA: TGCGCCAGCAGCTTGCTGCAGGCCGAAAAACTGTTTTTT
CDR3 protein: CASSLLQAEKLFF

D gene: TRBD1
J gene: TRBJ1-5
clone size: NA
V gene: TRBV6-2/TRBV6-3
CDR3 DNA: TGTGCCAGCAGTTACTCGAGGGACAGGGGAGTGGGTCAGCCCCAGCATTTT
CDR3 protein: CASSYSRDRGVGQPQHF

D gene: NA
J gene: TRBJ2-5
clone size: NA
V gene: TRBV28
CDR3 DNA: TGTGCCAGCACCCAACCGCCCCCGGGGGAGACCCAGTACTTC
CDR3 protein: CASTQPPPGETQYF

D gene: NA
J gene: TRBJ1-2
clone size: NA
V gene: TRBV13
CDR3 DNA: TGTGCCAGCAGCGTACAGGGTTGGAGCGGCTACACCTTC
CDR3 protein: CASSVQGWSGYTF

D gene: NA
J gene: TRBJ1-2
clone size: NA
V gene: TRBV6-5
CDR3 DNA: TGTGCCAGCAGTAGGGGGTGGAATGGCTACACCTTC
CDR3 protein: CASSRGWNGYTF

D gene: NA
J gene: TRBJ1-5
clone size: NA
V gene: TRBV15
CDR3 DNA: TGTGCCACCAGCAGAGATGGGTTTCGGGGCAATCAGCCCCAGCATTTT
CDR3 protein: CATSRDGFRGNQPQHF

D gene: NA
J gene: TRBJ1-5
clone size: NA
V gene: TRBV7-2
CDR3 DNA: TGTGCCAGCAGCTTAGGGCTAGGTCAGCCCCAGCATTTT
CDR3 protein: CASSLGLGQPQHF

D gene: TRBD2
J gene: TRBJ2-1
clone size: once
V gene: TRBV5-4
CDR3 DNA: TGTGCCAGCAGCTCCGGGGGAGCGGGGGTCCGGGGTGAGCAGTTCTTC
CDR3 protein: CASSSGGAGVRGEQFF

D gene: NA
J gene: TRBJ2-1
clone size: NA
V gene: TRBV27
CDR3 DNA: TGTGCCAGCAGTGCCCCCGAGTCTACGGAGCAGTTCTTC
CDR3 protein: CASSAPESTEQFF

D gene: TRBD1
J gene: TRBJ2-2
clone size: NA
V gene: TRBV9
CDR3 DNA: TGTGCCAGCAGCCCCACCCAGGGGGCCAACACCGGGGAGCTGTTTTTT
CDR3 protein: CASSPTQGANTGELFF

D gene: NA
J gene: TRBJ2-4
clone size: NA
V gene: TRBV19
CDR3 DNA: TGTGCCAGTAGTATGCGGGTAGCCAAAAACATTCAGTACTTC
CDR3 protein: CASSMRVAKNIQYF

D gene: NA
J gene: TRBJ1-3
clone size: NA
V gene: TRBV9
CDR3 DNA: TGTGCCAGCAGCCCCAACTTGAGGGGGACGGGAAACACCATATATTTT
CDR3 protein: CASSPNLRGTGNTIYF

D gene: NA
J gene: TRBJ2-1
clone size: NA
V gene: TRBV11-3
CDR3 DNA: TGTGCCAGCAGCCCCCGGGCGGGGCCAGAGCAGTTCTTC
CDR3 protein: CASSPRAGPEQFF

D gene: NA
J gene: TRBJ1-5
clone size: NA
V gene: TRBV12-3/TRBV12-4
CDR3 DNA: TGTGCCAGCACCTTCGGGGATCAGCCCCAGCATTTT
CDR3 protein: CASTFGDQPQHF

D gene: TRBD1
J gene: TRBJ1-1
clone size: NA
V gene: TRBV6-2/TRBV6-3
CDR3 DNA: TGTGCCAGCAGTTACGGGGGGACAGGGTGGACTGAAGCTTTCTTT
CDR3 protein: CASSYGGTGWTEAFF

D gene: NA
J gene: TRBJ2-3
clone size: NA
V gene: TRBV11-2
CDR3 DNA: TGTGCCAGCAGCTTACCAAAAACAGGGTGGGATACGCAGTATTTT
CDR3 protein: CASSLPKTGWDTQYF

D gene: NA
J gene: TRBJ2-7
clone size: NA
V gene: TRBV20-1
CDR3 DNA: TGCAGTGCTGCCGGCGGCGAGCAGTACTTC
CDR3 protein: CSAAGGEQYF

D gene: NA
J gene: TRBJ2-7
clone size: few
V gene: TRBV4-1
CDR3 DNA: TGCGCCAGCAGCCAAGTTTTTTGGGGCCGAATCGATTCCCTCAGCTCCTACGAGCAGTACTTC
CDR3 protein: CASSQVFWGRIDSLSSYEQYF

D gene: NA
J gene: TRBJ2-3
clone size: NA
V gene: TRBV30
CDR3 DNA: TGTGCCTCAACCAGGGGACCCTCGGGAGATACGCAGTATTTT
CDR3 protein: CASTRGPSGDTQYF

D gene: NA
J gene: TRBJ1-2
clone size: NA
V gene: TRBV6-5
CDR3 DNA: TGTGCCAGCAGCGCCCTCCCAGCAGGGGTGGGCTACACCTTC
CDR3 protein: CASSALPAGVGYTF

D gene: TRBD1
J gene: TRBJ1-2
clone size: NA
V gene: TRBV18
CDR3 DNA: TGTGCCAGCTCACCGGGGGACAGGGGTTATGGCTACACCTTC
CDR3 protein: CASSPGDRGYGYTF

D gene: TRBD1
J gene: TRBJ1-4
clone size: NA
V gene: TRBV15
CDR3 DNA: TGTGCCACCAGCACACAGGGGGCAGGGGCTAATGAAAAACTGTTTTTT
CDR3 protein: CATSTQGAGANEKLFF

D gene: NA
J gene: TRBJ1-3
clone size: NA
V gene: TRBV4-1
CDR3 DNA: TGCGCCAGCAGCCAAGATACCCAGTCCCCTTCTGGAAACACCATATATTTT
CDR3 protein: CASSQDTQSPSGNTIYF

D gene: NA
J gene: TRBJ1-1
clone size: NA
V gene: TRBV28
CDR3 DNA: TGTGCCAGCAGGCCTCGGGGGATCGGTACTGAAGCTTTCTTT
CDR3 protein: CASRPRGIGTEAFF

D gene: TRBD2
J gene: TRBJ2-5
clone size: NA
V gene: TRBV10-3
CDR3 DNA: TGTGCCATCAGGGGGGGGGAGACCCAGTACTTC
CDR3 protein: CAIRGGETQYF

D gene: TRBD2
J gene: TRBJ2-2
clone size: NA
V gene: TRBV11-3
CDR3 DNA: TGTGCCAGCAGCCAGGGACTAGCCGGGGGGACCGGGGAGCTGTTTTTT
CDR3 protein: CASSQGLAGGTGELFF

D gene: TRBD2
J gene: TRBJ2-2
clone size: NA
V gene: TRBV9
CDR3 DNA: TGTGCCAGCAGCACCCCTAGCGGGGGTGTCACCGGGGAGCTGTTTTTT
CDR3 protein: CASSTPSGGVTGELFF

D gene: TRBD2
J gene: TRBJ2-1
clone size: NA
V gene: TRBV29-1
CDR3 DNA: TGCAGCGTTGAAGAGGGGCTAGCGGGAACCTACAATGAGCAGTTCTTC
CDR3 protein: CSVEEGLAGTYNEQFF

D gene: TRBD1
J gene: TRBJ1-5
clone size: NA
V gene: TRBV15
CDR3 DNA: TGTGCCACCACCCAGGGGGCGCGGAGCAATCAGCCCCAGCATTTT
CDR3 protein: CATTQGARSNQPQHF

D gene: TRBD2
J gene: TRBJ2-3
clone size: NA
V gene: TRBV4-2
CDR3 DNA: TGTGCCAGCAGCTCGGGCAGCGGGAGAGGCTGGATCGCAGATACGCAGTATTTT
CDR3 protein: CASSSGSGRGWIADTQYF

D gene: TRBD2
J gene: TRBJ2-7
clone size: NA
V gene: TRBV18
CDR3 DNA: TGTGCCAGCTCACGCGGGACTAGCGGGAGCTCCTACGAGCAGTACTTC
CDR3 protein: CASSRGTSGSSYEQYF

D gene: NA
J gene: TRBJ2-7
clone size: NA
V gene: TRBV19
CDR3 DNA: TGTGCCACCCGAGGCGGCGGAAAGCAGTACTTC
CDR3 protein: CATRGGGKQYF

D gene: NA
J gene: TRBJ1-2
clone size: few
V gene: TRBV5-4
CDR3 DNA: TGTGCCAGCAGCTTGGCGACCGAGGGAAACTATGGCTACACCTTC
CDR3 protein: CASSLATEGNYGYTF

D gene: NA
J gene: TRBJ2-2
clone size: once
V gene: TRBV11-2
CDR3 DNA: TGTGCCAGCAGAACCGGACACGGCACCGGGGAGCTGTTTTTT
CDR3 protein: CASRTGHGTGELFF

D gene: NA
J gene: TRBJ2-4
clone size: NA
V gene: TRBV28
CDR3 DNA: TGTGCCAGCGGTTCTACGGCGGGAAAAAACATTCAGTACTTC
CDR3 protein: CASGSTAGKNIQYF

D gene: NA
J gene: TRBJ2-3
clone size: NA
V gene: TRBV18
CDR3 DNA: TGTGCCAGCTCACCGGGGGCAGGCACAGATACGCAGTATTTT
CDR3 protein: CASSPGAGTDTQYF

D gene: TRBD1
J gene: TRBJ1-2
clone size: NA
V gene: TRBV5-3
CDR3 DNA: TGTGCCAGAAGCTTGAGGCGGCAGGGGGCCTCTAACTATGGCTACACCTTC
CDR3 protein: CARSLRRQGASNYGYTF

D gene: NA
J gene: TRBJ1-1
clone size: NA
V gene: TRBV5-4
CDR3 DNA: TGTGCCAGCAGCTGGGGCCGGGGGGCGAACACTGAAGCTTTCTTT
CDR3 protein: CASSWGRGANTEAFF

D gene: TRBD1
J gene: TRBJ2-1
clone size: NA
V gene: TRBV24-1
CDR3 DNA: TGTGCCACCAGTGATCCAGGGGGTGAGCAGTTCTTC
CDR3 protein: CATSDPGGEQFF

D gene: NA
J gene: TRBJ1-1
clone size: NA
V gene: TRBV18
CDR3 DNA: TGTGCCAGCCACCTAGGGGTGGGCACTGAAGCTTTCTTT
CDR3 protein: CASHLGVGTEAFF

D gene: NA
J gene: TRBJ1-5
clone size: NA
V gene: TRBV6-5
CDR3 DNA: TGTGCCAGCAGTTACTCGCAACAGTCCCCCCAGCATTTT
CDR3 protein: CASSYSQQSPQHF

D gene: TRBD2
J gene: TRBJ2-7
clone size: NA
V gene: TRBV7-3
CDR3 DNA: TGTGCCAGCAGCCCCAGCGGGGGACGAGGCGAGCAGTACTTC
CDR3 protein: CASSPSGGRGEQYF

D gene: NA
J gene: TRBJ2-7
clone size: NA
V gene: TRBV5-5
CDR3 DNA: TGTGCCAGCAGCAGGACCGCGGGGCCGAGTTACGAGCAGTACTTC
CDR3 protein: CASSRTAGPSYEQYF

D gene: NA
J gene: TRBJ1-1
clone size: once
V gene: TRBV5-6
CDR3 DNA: TGTGCCAGCAGCCGGGGGTGGGGCCGCACTGAAGCTTTCTTT
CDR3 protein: CASSRGWGRTEAFF

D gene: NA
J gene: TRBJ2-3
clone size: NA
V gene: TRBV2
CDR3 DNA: TGTGCCAGCAGTGAGGGGCTGCCTAGCACAGATACGCAGTATTTT
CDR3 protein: CASSEGLPSTDTQYF

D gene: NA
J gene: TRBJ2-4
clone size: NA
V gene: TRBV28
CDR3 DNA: TGTGCCAGCAGCTCCACCGGGTCGGAAAAAAACATTCAGTACTTC
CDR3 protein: CASSSTGSEKNIQYF